These 22 T cell receptor beta chains were all obtained from the same sample, sequenced in a study of shared clonotypes between healthy human individuals. The assay was immunoSEQ multiplex PCR, and TCRdb's table has in-frame clones only and misses some. The repertoire holds approximately 2.5 million clones, with over 85% as singletons. Specimen: naive CD4+ T cells from PBMCs. The subset here: CD45RA+ positively selected. These receptors all come from a man aged 18 to 30 in good health. Some clones in this sample may be carry-over from other donors' samples.

About this clone itself: Other nucleotide sequences from this sample produce the same CDR3. V and J are TRBV29-1 and TRBJ1-1; D unclear. Germline assignment: CDR1 SQVTM and CDR2 ANQGSEA. The V end lost 3 bases, the J end lost 6 bases, and 8 bases lay between the germline ends. CDR3 size: 11 residues. CDR3 sequence: CSVDRGAEAFF. For the CDR3, the DNA is TGCAGCGTTGATCGCGGGGCTGAAGCTTTCTTT.

This chain joins TRBV27 and TRBJ2-5; D may be TRBD1 (6 bases). Germline CDR1 reads MNHEY; CDR2 reads SMNVEV (reference sequence). This CDR3 has 15 residues. The germline V and J ends were trimmed by 8 bases and 2 bases, with 18 bases remaining between them. In DNA, the CDR3 is TGTGCCAGCGGTCAGGTAGGGGGAGATCAAGAGACCCAGTACTTC. Translating gives CASGQVGGDQETQYF.

This chain joins TRBV19 and TRBJ2-6, with TRBD1 matching 7 bases. With 7 bases clipped from V and 2 bases from J, the junction kept 8 bases outside the gene matches. The CDR3 covers 16 residues. CDR1 and CDR2 from the germline V gene are LNHDA and SQIVND (reference sequence). CDR3 residues: CASNTRGRAGANVLTF. The CDR3 DNA reads as TGTGCCAGTAATACCAGGGGGAGAGCTGGGGCCAACGTCCTGACTTTC.

V usage is TRBV6-5 and J usage is TRBJ2-1; TRBD2 matches at 10 bases. The V and J ends lost 8 bases and 5 bases, in that order; junction bases with no gene match: 6. Germline-derived CDR1 and CDR2 are MNHEY and SVGAGI. The CDR3 covers 14 residues. The CDR3 spells CASAGLAVNNEQFF. CDR3 in DNA: TGTGCCAGCGCCGGACTAGCGGTGAACAATGAGCAGTTCTTC.

The genes are TRBV14 and TRBJ2-7, with D perhaps TRBD1 (7 bases). The germline gives CDR1 SGHDN, CDR2 FVKESK. The CDR3 length is 15 residues. The ends were cut back, 3 bases at V and 2 bases at J, with 14 bases in the middle. DNA for the CDR3: TGTGCCAGCAGCCAGGGGGGACAGCAGACCTACGAGCAGTACTTC. Protein product: CASSQGGQQTYEQYF.

This chain links TRBV12-2 with TRBJ2-7; the listed D gene, TRBD2, was not tested against the DNA. TRBV12-2 is deemed a pseudogene. This CDR3 comprises 15 residues. CDR3 in amino acids: CASRLVLRDSYEQYF. The CDR3 DNA reads TGTGCAAGTCGCTTAGTGCTCCGGGACTCATACGAGCAGTACTTC.

V is TRBV28 and J is TRBJ2-1; 10 nucleotides agree with TRBD2. Germline CDR1 and CDR2: MDHEN and SYDVKM. J gave up 7 bases and V 3 bases, and 9 bases lay outside the gene matches. This CDR3 is 16 amino acids long. The CDR3 DNA sequence: TGTGCCAGCAGTTTCATACCCGGGACTAGCGTTAATGAGCAGTTCTTC. Protein sequence: CASSFIPGTSVNEQFF.

DNA for the CDR3: TGCGCCAGCAGCTTGGCCCTGGGTTTGAACTATGGCTACACCTTC. Protein sequence: CASSLALGLNYGYTF. The rearrangement joins TRBV5-1 to TRBJ1-2; D not certain. The CDR3 has 15 residues. Between the trimmed V and J ends, which lost 0 bases and 2 bases, there was a span of 11 bases. Per germline, CDR1 SGHRS and CDR2 YFSETQ. Together with reference TRBV5-1 and TRBJ1-2, the CDR3 gives the full variable domain: KAGVTQTPRYLIKTRGQQVTLSCSPISGHRSVSWYQQTPGQGLQFLFEYFSETQRNKGNFPGRFSGRQFSNSRSEMNVSTLELGDSALYLCASSLALGLNYGYTFGSGTRLTVV.

This clone was picked up one time. Other DNA sequences in the same sample also yield this CDR3. The chain carries TRBV28 and TRBJ2-7, with D tentatively TRBD2 (5 bases). The CDR3 totals 13 residues. Germline V gene data show CDR1 as MDHEN and CDR2 as SYDVKM. Trimming shortened V by 2 bases and J by 2 bases, and 7 bases separated the two germline ends. Here the CDR3 DNA reads TGTGCCAGCAGTTTACCGGGAACCTACGAGCAGTACTTC. It codes for CASSLPGTYEQYF. The full variable domain, its missing parts supplied by reference TRBV28 and TRBJ2-7, is DVKVTQSSRYLVKRTGEKVFLECVQDMDHENMFWYRQDPGLGLRLIYFSYDVKMKEKGDIPEGYSVSREKKERFSLILESASTNQTSMYLCASSLPGTYEQYFGPGTRLTVT.

The chain couples TRBV2 to TRBJ2-1, with a tentative D call TRBD1 (5 bases). Germline CDR1 reads SNHLY; CDR2 reads FYNNEI. There are 14 residues in the CDR3. Trimming removed 7 bases from V and 9 bases from J, with 19 bases in between. CDR3 nucleotide sequence: TGTGCCAGCAAACTTCAGGGAATTGTTGGTGAGCAGTTCTTC. As protein: CASKLQGIVGEQFF.

This chain uses TRBV10-3 with TRBJ1-4, with a tentative D call TRBD1 (5 bases). The CDR3 has 13 residues. Per germline, CDR1 ENHRY and CDR2 SYGVKD. Trimming cost V 4 bases and J 8 bases, with 11 bases left between them. In DNA form, the CDR3 reads TGTGCCATCAGTGGGGCACCAGGGGAAAAACTGTTTTTT. Its protein product is CAISGAPGEKLFF.

The J gene is TRBJ2-2, the V gene TRBV10-1, with D perhaps matching TRBD2 (5 bases). Germline assignment: CDR1 WNHNN and CDR2 SYGVQD (reference sequence). Trimming stripped 6 bases from V and 1 base from J, with 6 bases between. The CDR3 extends over 13 amino acids. The CDR3 sequence is CASRGENTGELFF. The CDR3 coding sequence is TGCGCCAGCAGGGGAGAGAACACCGGGGAGCTGTTTTTT.

The gene calls are TRBV5-4 and TRBJ2-7, with TRBD1 identical over 11 bases. Germline-derived CDR1 and CDR2 are SGHNT and YYREEE (reference sequence). This CDR3 is built from 15 residues. With 4 bases clipped from V and 2 bases from J, the junction kept 5 bases outside the gene matches. For the CDR3, the DNA is TGTGCCAGCAGCGTCGGACAGGGGGCAACCTACGAGCAGTACTTC. Translated: CASSVGQGATYEQYF. The full variable domain, with the rest looked up from reference TRBV5-4 and TRBJ2-7, is ETGVTQSPTHLIKTRGQQVTLRCSSQSGHNTVSWYQQALGQGPQFIFQYYREEENGRGNFPPRFSGLQFPNYSSELNVNALELDDSALYLCASSVGQGATYEQYFGPGTRLTVT.

The V and J genes are TRBV5-4 and TRBJ1-2; TRBD1 might be the D (5 bases). The V gene's germline CDR1 is SGHNT and CDR2 YYREEE (reference sequence). Trimming removed 3 bases from V and 3 bases from J, with 12 bases in between. This CDR3 comprises 14 residues. DNA of the CDR3: TGTGCCAGCAGCTCCGACAGCCAGCACTATGGCTACACCTTC. Its protein product is CASSSDSQHYGYTF.

A remark on this clone: The same CDR3 is also encoded by other DNA sequences in this sample. This chain connects TRBV5-1 to TRBJ2-5, with 9 bases identical to TRBD1. V lost 0 bases and J lost 5; bases outside the gene matches: 2. Germline CDR1 reads SGHRS; CDR2 reads YFSETQ. CDR3 length: 14 residues. DNA of the CDR3: TGCGCCAGCAGCTTGGCAGGACAGGGGGAGACCCAGTACTTC. Protein sequence: CASSLAGQGETQYF.

The rearrangement joins TRBV5-1 to TRBJ2-7; 9 bases align to TRBD2. The junction had 11 bases not matched to a gene; V was cut back by 4 bases and J by 6 bases. CDR1 SGHRS and CDR2 YFSETQ come from the germline V gene. The CDR3 sequence is 15 residues long. CDR3 in amino acids: CASSRGAGGGGEQYF. The DNA for the CDR3 is TGCGCCAGCAGCCGGGGCGCGGGAGGGGGAGGCGAGCAGTACTTC. Combining the CDR3 with reference TRBV5-1 and TRBJ2-7 gives the whole variable domain KAGVTQTPRYLIKTRGQQVTLSCSPISGHRSVSWYQQTPGQGLQFLFEYFSETQRNKGNFPGRFSGRQFSNSRSEMNVSTLELGDSALYLCASSRGAGGGGEQYFGPGTRLTVT.

The chain recombines TRBV9 with TRBJ2-1, with 7 nucleotides matching TRBD2. The CDR3 totals 16 residues. Trimming took 1 base from V and 5 from J; bases not matched to a gene: 9. Germline CDR1 reads SGDLS; CDR2 reads YYNGEE. The CDR3 nucleotides read TGTGCCAGCAGCGTACTAGCGGCCCTAAGTAACAATGAGCAGTTCTTC. Translated: CASSVLAALSNNEQFF.

This chain links TRBV25-1 with TRBJ2-3; D might be TRBD1 (5 bases). V dropped 2 bases and J dropped 0 bases, with 6 bases sitting between them. The germline V gene encodes CDR1 MGHDK and CDR2 SYGVNS. This CDR3 contains 14 residues. As DNA, the CDR3 is TGTGCCAGCAGTGAACAGGGAAGCACAGATACGCAGTATTTT. Translation: CASSEQGSTDTQYF.

The J gene is TRBJ2-1, the V gene TRBV10-3; 12 bases fit TRBD2. This CDR3 is built from 15 residues. The junction had 6 bases not matched to a gene; V was cut back by 7 bases and J by 5 bases. From germline, CDR1 is ENHRY and CDR2 SYGVKD. CDR3: CAIKPSGRGDNEQFF. The CDR3 DNA follows: TGTGCCATCAAGCCTAGCGGGAGGGGGGACAATGAGCAGTTCTTC.

The CDR3, as DNA: TGTGCCAGCAGGAATAGATTGTCCAGCACAGATACGCAGTATTTT. Protein: CASRNRLSSTDTQYF. V gene TRBV6-1 combines with J gene TRBJ2-3; D gene unclear. Looked up from germline, CDR1 is MNHNS and CDR2 is SASEGT. The V and J ends lost 6 bases and 0 bases respectively, with 13 bases between them. The CDR3 has 15 residues.

V and J are TRBV28 and TRBJ1-2, with unresolved D. This CDR3 spans 14 amino acids. V lost 3 bases and J 0 bases, leaving 8 bases between the germline ends. Per germline, CDR1 MDHEN and CDR2 SYDVKM. The CDR3 DNA reads as TGTGCCAGCAGTTTTTGGGAAACTAACTATGGCTACACCTTC. As protein: CASSFWETNYGYTF.

The gene calls are TRBV7-2 and TRBJ2-7; D is undetermined. The V gene's germline CDR1 is SGHTA and CDR2 FQGNSA. The germline V and J ends were trimmed by 0 bases and 2 bases, with 8 bases remaining between them. The CDR3 is 14 residues long. The CDR3: CASSLALGPYEQYF. The CDR3 nucleotides read TGTGCCAGCAGCTTAGCGCTAGGGCCCTACGAGCAGTACTTC.